This passage covers 18 T cell receptor beta chains from one sample sequenced in a study of blood T cell dynamics during melanoma immunotherapy. Time point described: pre-treatment baseline. Generated by immunoSEQ multiplex PCR, the TCRdb table keeps only in-frame clones and is missing some. The sample records 6,200 or so clones, nearly 95% being singletons. This specimen consisted of cell-free DNA from blood, obtained from a patient treated with checkpoint blockade. Source of these receptors: a human donor with melanoma.

V gene TRBV2 combines with J gene TRBJ2-2; 12 bases fit TRBD1. The CDR3 spans 14 residues. CDR1 is SNHLY and CDR2 is FYNNEI in the germline V gene. The V and J ends lost 11 bases and 7 bases, in that order; junction bases with no gene match: 8. CDR3 DNA sequence: TGTGCCGGTACCGGGACAGGGGGCCTCGGGGAGCTGTTTTTT. This translates into CAGTGTGGLGELFF.

The chain carries TRBV6-6 and TRBJ1-2, with D maybe TRBD1 (6 bases). V dropped 11 bases and J dropped 0 bases, with 10 bases sitting between them. The germline CDR1 and CDR2 sequences are MNHNY and SVGAGI (reference sequence). This CDR3 has 12 amino acids. The CDR3 DNA is TGTGCCGGAGGGGGTACTAACTATGGCTACACCTTC. Its translation: CAGGGTNYGYTF.

V usage is TRBV9 and J usage is TRBJ2-3, with TRBD1 matching over 10 bases. Germline assignment: CDR1 SGDLS and CDR2 YYNGEE. The CDR3 runs to 15 residues. J was trimmed by 2 bases and V by 6 bases; bases with no gene match: 6. CDR3 sequence reads: CASTKGQGSTDTQYF. The CDR3 nucleotides read TGTGCCAGCACAAAGGGACAGGGGTCCACAGATACGCAGTATTTT.

This clone was counted between two and nine times. This chain joins TRBV14 and TRBJ1-2, with 7 bases fitting TRBD1. CDR1 is SGHDN and CDR2 is FVKESK in the germline V gene. The CDR3 length is 13 residues. J was trimmed by 4 bases and V by 6 bases; bases with no gene match: 5. CDR3 nucleotides: TGTGCCAGCAGGCAGACAGGGCCCTATGGCTACACCTTC. It yields the protein CASRQTGPYGYTF.

This clone was picked up one time. CDR3 protein: CASRSRGVGQPQHF. The CDR3 DNA sequence: TGTGCCAGCAGATCCCGGGGGGTGGGGCAGCCCCAGCATTTT. This chain uses TRBV28 with TRBJ1-5; possibly TRBD1 for D (5 bases). Germline loops: CDR1 MDHEN, CDR2 SYDVKM. The germline V and J ends were trimmed by 6 bases and 7 bases, with 16 bases remaining between them. The length of the CDR3 is 14 residues.

J is TRBJ2-4 and V is TRBV6-5; D uncertain. The CDR3 is 13 amino acids. The V gene's germline CDR1 is MNHEY and CDR2 SVGAGI. Trimming left V 0 bases short and J 13 bases short, with 13 bases between. The CDR3 sequence is CASSYSSIDFQYF. In DNA form, the CDR3 reads TGTGCCAGCAGTTACTCGAGTATAGATTTCCAGTACTTC.

V and J are TRBV27 and TRBJ2-5; D not resolved. Germline V gene data show CDR1 as MNHEY and CDR2 as SMNVEV (reference sequence). CDR3 length: 11 residues. The V and J ends lost 5 bases and 6 bases respectively, with 7 bases between them. CDR3 DNA sequence: TGTGCCAGCAGTACTGGGCAGACCCAGTACTTC. It yields the protein CASSTGQTQYF.

J is TRBJ1-4 and V is TRBV6-5; maybe TRBD1 (6 bases). Germline lookup yields CDR1 MNHEY and CDR2 SVGAGI. This CDR3 has 15 amino acids. V lost 4 bases and J 0 bases, leaving 9 bases between the germline ends. The CDR3 spells CASSWTVATNEKLFF. For the CDR3, the DNA is TGTGCCAGCAGTTGGACAGTAGCAACTAATGAAAAACTGTTTTTT.

This sequence joins TRBV6-5 and TRBJ1-3; maybe TRBD1 (6 bases). Germline V CDR1 and CDR2: MNHEY, SVGAGI. The CDR3 sequence is 15 residues long. The germline V and J ends were trimmed by 7 bases and 2 bases, with 15 bases remaining between them. CDR3 sequence (DNA): TGTGCCAGCACCTCAACAGGGTTAACTGGAAACACCATATATTTT. This encodes CASTSTGLTGNTIYF.

V usage is TRBV27 and J usage is TRBJ2-7, with 7 bases aligning to TRBD2. Germline V gene sequence: CDR1 MNHEY, CDR2 SMNVEV (reference sequence). Trimming removed 6 bases from V and 7 bases from J; junction bases left unmatched: 18. CDR3 length: 16 amino acids. This CDR3 is CASSLWEGGIEEEQYF. For the CDR3, the DNA is TGTGCCAGCAGCCTTTGGGAGGGAGGGATTGAGGAAGAGCAGTACTTC.

This clone was observed a single time. The chain uses TRBV6-5 and TRBJ2-2, with D unresolved. The germline V and J ends were trimmed by 6 bases and 1 base, with 9 bases remaining between them. This CDR3 region has 14 residues. Per germline, CDR1 MNHEY and CDR2 SVGAGI. CDR3 sequence reads: CASRGLGNTGELFF. CDR3 coding DNA: TGTGCCAGCAGAGGGTTAGGGAACACCGGGGAGCTGTTTTTT.

V and J are TRBV19 and TRBJ1-5, with D possibly TRBD1 on 5 matching bases. Germline V gene data show CDR1 as LNHDA and CDR2 as SQIVND (reference sequence). The V and J ends lost 3 bases and 4 bases respectively, with 16 bases between them. CDR3 length: 16 residues. The CDR3 bases are TGTGCCAGTAGTATCCCTCTGGGGGGGGTGAATCAGCCCCAGCATTTT. It yields the protein CASSIPLGGVNQPQHF.

This chain connects TRBV7-9 to TRBJ2-7; no definite D call. Germline values: CDR1 SEHNR, CDR2 FQNEAQ (reference sequence). With 5 bases removed from V and 3 bases from J, the gap between germline ends came to 8 bases. The CDR3 has 12 amino acids. The CDR3 nucleotides are TGTGCCAGCAGCGCATCGAACTACGAGCAGTACTTC. This translates into CASSASNYEQYF.

The chain has TRBV4-3 and TRBJ1-3; D is possibly TRBD1 (5 bases). Germline CDR1 reads LGHNA; CDR2 reads YSLEER. This CDR3 has 15 residues. Between the trimmed V and J ends, which lost 3 bases and 4 bases, there was a span of 13 bases. CDR3 loop: CASSHEIGAGNTIYF. CDR3 DNA: TGCGCCAGCAGCCACGAGATCGGGGCCGGAAACACCATATATTTT.

The chain is built from TRBV5-1 and TRBJ2-1, with D perhaps assigned TRBD1 or TRBD2 (5 bases each). The CDR3 length is 15 residues. V gave up 0 bases and J gave up 5 bases, with 12 bases separating them. Looked up from germline, CDR1 is SGHRS and CDR2 is YFSETQ. CDR3 coding DNA: TGCGCCAGCAGCTTGGACGGGGCCAGCAACAATGAGCAGTTCTTC. Translation gives CASSLDGASNNEQFF.

V gene TRBV5-1 combines with J gene TRBJ1-1; weak D call: TRBD1 (6 bases). The CDR3 extends over 14 amino acids. CDR1 and CDR2 (germline): SGHRS, YFSETQ. V was shortened by 1 base and J by 4 bases, with 11 bases between the two germline ends. The CDR3 loop reads CASSLSPDSTEAFF. CDR3 nucleotides: TGCGCCAGCAGCTTGTCACCGGACAGCACTGAAGCTTTCTTT. Filled out from reference TRBV5-1 and TRBJ1-1, the complete variable domain reads KAGVTQTPRYLIKTRGQQVTLSCSPISGHRSVSWYQQTPGQGLQFLFEYFSETQRNKGNFPGRFSGRQFSNSRSEMNVSTLELGDSALYLCASSLSPDSTEAFFGQGTRLTVV.

This clone was picked up one time. The rearrangement joins TRBV19 to TRBJ2-1; 8 bases line up with TRBD2. Germline V gene sequence: CDR1 LNHDA, CDR2 SQIVND (reference sequence). The CDR3 consists of 14 residues. V gave up 2 bases and J gave up 6 bases; unmatched junction bases: 3. The CDR3, as DNA: TGTGCCAGTAGTATAACGGGAGGGGGCAATGAGCAGTTCTTC. Translating gives CASSITGGGNEQFF.

The gene calls are TRBV19 and TRBJ1-2; 7 bases are shared with TRBD1. J was trimmed by 0 bases and V by 4 bases; bases with no gene match: 8. This CDR3 spans 16 amino acids. Germline lookup yields CDR1 LNHDA and CDR2 SQIVND (reference sequence). The CDR3 spells CASSTQGGASNYGYTF. CDR3 nucleotides: TGTGCCAGTAGTACTCAGGGGGGGGCCTCTAACTATGGCTACACCTTC. Looking up the rest from reference TRBV19 and TRBJ1-2 gives the full variable domain: DGGITQSPKYLFRKEGQNVTLSCEQNLNHDAMYWYRQDPGQGLRLIYYSQIVNDFQKGDIAEGYSVSREKKESFPLTVTSAQKNPTAFYLCASSTQGGASNYGYTFGSGTRLTVV.